Sequencing of this T cell receptor (beta chain) was carried out in a study of cytotoxic CD8 clonotypes in ibrutinib-treated CLL. Study observations and caveats: Public clonotypes occurred uncommonly; on treatment, they contracted or remained stable.

Worth noting for this clone: Its antigen is unidentified.

Sequencing sought depths of 1 in 200,000 to 1 in 1 million T cells. TCRdb's table, derived via immunoSEQ multiplex PCR, lists solely in-frame clones and lacks some. The sample lists about 68,000 clones, approximately 71% occurring once. The sequences come from PBMCs, collected after 12 months of ibrutinib treatment. The TCR comes from a human donor with chronic lymphocytic leukemia.

CDR3 protein: CASSKGLNGGSYNEQFF. CDR3 nucleotide sequence: TGTGCCAGCAGCAAAGGGTTGAACGGGGGCTCCTACAATGAGCAGTTCTTC. The chain links TRBV21-1 to TRBJ2-1; the table's D call, TRBD2, has no DNA check behind it. TRBV21-1 is a listed pseudogene. This CDR3 has 17 residues.